This T cell receptor beta chain was sequenced in a study of cytomegalovirus exposure and HLA in healthy donors. In the PCR, 60 Vbeta and 13 Jbeta primers were used. Sequenced by immunoSEQ multiplex PCR; TCRdb stores in-frame clones only, minus some. This table has approximately 140,000 clones, approximately 78% appearing once. Only a few counts were recorded for this clone. The sample consisted of PBMCs. The TCR sequence derives from a middle-aged man in good health and CMV-seropositive.

CDR3: CASSNALGGEQYF. The DNA for the CDR3 is TGCGCCAGCAGCAACGCTCTAGGGGGCGAGCAGTACTTC. V gene TRBV5-1 combines with J gene TRBJ2-5; the D gene is possibly TRBD1 (6 bases). The J call is uncertain, as TRBJ2-7 better fits the DNA end. CDR1 and CDR2 from the germline V gene are SGHRS and YFSETQ. There are 13 residues in the CDR3.